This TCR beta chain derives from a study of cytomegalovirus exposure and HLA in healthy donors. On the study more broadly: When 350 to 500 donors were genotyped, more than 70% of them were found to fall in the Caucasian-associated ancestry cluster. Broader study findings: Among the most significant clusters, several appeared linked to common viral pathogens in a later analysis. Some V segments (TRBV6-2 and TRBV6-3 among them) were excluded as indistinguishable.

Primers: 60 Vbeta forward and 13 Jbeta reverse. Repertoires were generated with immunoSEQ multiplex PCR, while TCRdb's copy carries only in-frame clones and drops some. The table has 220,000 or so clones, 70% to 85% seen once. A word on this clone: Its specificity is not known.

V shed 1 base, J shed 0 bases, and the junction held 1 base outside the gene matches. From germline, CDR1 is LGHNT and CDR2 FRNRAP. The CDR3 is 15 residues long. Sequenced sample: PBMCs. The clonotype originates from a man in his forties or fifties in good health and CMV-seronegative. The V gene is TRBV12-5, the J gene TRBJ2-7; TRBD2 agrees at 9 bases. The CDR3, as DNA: TGTGCTAGTGGTTTGGAGCGGGGGGACTCCTACGAGCAGTACTTC. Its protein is CASGLERGDSYEQYF.